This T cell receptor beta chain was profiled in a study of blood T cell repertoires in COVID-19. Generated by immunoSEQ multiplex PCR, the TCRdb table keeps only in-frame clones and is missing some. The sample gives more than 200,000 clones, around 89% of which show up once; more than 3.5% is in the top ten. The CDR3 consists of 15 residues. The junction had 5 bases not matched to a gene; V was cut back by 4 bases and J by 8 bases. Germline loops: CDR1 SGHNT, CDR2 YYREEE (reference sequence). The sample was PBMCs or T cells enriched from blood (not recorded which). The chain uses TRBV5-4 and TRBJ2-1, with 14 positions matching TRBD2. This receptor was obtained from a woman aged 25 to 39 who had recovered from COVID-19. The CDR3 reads CASSLPGLAGDEQFF. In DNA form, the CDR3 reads TGTGCCAGCAGCCTACCGGGACTAGCGGGAGATGAGCAGTTCTTC.